This T cell receptor (beta chain) came from a study of blood T cells in healthy people across ages. This clonotype was seen a handful of times. The CDR3 contains 13 residues. Trimming stripped 2 bases from V and 7 bases from J, with 12 bases between. CDR1 DFQATT and CDR2 SNEGSKA come from the germline V gene (reference sequence). PCR was performed a second time for about 6 to 12 cycles using a sample-barcoded 5' primer and a J-beta primer mix. TCRdb reprocessed the 5' RACE reads via MiXCR and lists one record per CDR3 protein. The profile covers 800,000 or so distinct CDR3 sequences, with approximately 25% appearing a single time and roughly 3.5% taken by the ten largest. The same data also went into a second study, on T cells of mothers and their children. That report adds: A primer called M1S, used in the second PCR, added sample barcodes and 2-4 random nucleotides. Thymic selection molds TCR recombination products alike in related and unrelated pairs.

The sequenced sample was blood. The gene calls are TRBV20-1 and TRBJ2-1; D gene ambiguous. This clonotype was sampled from a boy between 10 and 17 years old in good health. The CDR3 loop is CSARMVLINEQFF. The DNA of the CDR3 is TGCAGTGCTAGAATGGTCCTCATAAATGAGCAGTTCTTC.